This T cell receptor (beta chain) was obtained from a study of Ad26.COV2.S vaccination and SARS-CoV-2 variants (dated by TCRdb to 2020 to 2022). Concerning the study at large: Donors in the vaccine arm were drawn from COV1001, a multicentre, randomized, double-blind, placebo-controlled phase I-IIa trial testing Ad26.COV2.S in healthy adults. Ad26.COV2.S was administered intramuscularly at 5 x 10^10 or 1 x 10^11 viral particles, either as a single shot or as two shots given 56 days apart. TCRbeta repertoire sequencing served as the tool for gauging how specific and how broad the SARS-CoV-2-reactive T cell receptors were following Ad26.COV2.S vaccination. A total of 32 samples were included in the TCR-sequenced set, comprising roughly 20 Ad26.COV2.S vaccine recipients, 5 placebo recipients and 8 SARS-CoV-2 convalescent individuals. Trial participants were randomized into five groups of five, in which low-dose or high-dose Ad26.COV2.S was given once or twice, or placebo was given on both occasions. Investigators did not know the trial group allocation while performing experiments and assessing outcomes. Points the paper makes about the study in general: The authors noted that total T cell responses may have been underestimated by the TCR breadth and depth analyses. Compared with placebo recipients, Ad26.COV2.S recipients showed higher spike-specific TCR breadth (P = 0.0014). Substantial breadth of spike-specific CD8+ and CD4+ T cell responses was reported after vaccination. The study was not powered to compare responses between vaccine doses or regimens. Comparable non-spike TCR breadth was observed between vaccine and placebo recipients, consistent with only spike being contained in the vaccine.

TCRbeta CDR3 regions were sequenced with the immunoSEQ Assay. After extraction, genomic DNA underwent amplification by bias-controlled multiplex PCR, followed by high-throughput sequencing. The original methods were these. To quantify the absolute abundance of every unique TCRbeta CDR3 region, sequences were collapsed and filtered. T cell fraction was estimated by normalizing TCRbeta template counts to usable DNA, with usable DNA measured through amplification of reference genes found in all nucleated cells. Repertoire TCRs were annotated as SARS-CoV-2-specific by exact matching of V gene, CDR3 amino acid sequence and J gene to a known reactive TCR set. The reference SARS-CoV-2 TCR set came from MIRA and was filtered for enrichment in COVID-19-positive ImmuneCODE repertoires, removing public or cross-reactive TCRs. Drawing on the MIRA antigens, annotated TCRs were analysed further at the level of specific ORF or position within ORF. Depth was the summed frequency of annotated unique rearrangements, while breadth was defined as annotated unique rearrangements over total unique productive rearrangements. Group comparisons of TCR breadth used two-sided Wilcoxon rank-sum tests. TCRdb's version of the immuneACCESS table is confined to in-frame rearrangements and falls short of the full clone set. An unresolved V gene accounts for under half of the shortfall where checked; the remainder is of unknown origin. The DNA gave D and trimming, while V, J and clone size come from that table. The sample contains about 480,000 clones, roughly 89% of them found a single time. Of the sample, roughly 13% is held by the ten largest clones.

Read against the paper, the sample's treatment or condition label means: around 19 received Ad26.COV2.S at low or high dose, single or two shots; about 5 received placebo; per-sample allocation not given. For vaccine and placebo recipients, the sequenced repertoires came from samples collected on day 63 after the first injection. In Cohort 1b, 25 adults aged 18-55 years were enrolled at a single site in Boston, USA, between 29 July and 7 August 2020. Ad26.COV2.S was a replication-incompetent adenovirus type 26 vector expressing a prefusion-stabilized SARS-CoV-2 spike protein from the original Wuhan strain. Concerning this clone: Its antigen remains undetermined. No base quality information exists; no much larger clone differs at one position.

Sequencing was performed on peripheral blood, taken in a trial of Ad26.COV2.S vaccine versus placebo. The sequence derives from a person aged 18-65 years who received the Ad26.COV2.S COVID-19 vaccine or a placebo.

The CDR3 has the sequence CASSFLGQGLTGELFF. The bases are TGCGCCAGCAGCTTTCTTGGACAGGGTCTTACCGGGGAGCTGTTTTTT. The V and J segments used are TRBV5-1 and TRBJ2-2; 8 bases in the junction line up with TRBD1. CDR1 and CDR2, looked up from the germline V gene, are SGHRS and YFSETQ. The germline V end is reduced by 2 bases and the J end by 5 bases; junction bases left unmatched: 8. From the cysteine up to the phenylalanine, the CDR3 has a length of 16 residues. The sequence is cut down to CDR3 DNA, 48 bases in frame from base 1.